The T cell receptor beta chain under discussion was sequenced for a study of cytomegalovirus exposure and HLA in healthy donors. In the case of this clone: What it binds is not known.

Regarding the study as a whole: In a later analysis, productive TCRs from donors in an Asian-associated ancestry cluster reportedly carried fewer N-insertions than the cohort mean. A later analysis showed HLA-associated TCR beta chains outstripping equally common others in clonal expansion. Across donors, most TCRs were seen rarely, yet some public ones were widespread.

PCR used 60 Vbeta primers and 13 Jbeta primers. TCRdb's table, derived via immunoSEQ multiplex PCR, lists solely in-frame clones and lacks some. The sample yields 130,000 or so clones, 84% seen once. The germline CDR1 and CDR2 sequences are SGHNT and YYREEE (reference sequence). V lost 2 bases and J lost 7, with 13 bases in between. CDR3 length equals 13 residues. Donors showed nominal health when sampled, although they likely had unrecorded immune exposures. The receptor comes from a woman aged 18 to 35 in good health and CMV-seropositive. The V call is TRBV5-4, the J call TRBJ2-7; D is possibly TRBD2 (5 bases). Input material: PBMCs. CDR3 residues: CASSLGSDVEQYF. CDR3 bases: TGTGCCAGCAGCTTAGGGAGCGATGTTGAGCAGTACTTC.